A selection of T cell receptor beta chains follows, all from one sample in a study of cytomegalovirus exposure and HLA in healthy donors. The assay was immunoSEQ multiplex PCR, and TCRdb's table has in-frame clones only and misses some. The sample yields 100,000 to 150,000 clones, over 65% seen once. Input material: PBMCs. These TCRs come from a woman aged 40 to 50 in good health and CMV-seronegative. Each CDR3 is given with its conserved first and last residue. Fields, in order: J gene, clone size, V gene, D gene, CDR3 DNA, CDR3 protein. A D gene is named only where the DNA matches it firmly. Not every row has a clone size; where given, it reads once, few, many or a size class.

J: TRBJ2-5; size: -; V: TRBV6-5; D: TRBD2; DNA: TGTGCCAGCAGTACCGGGACTAGCGAGCCTGAGCAGTACTTC; CDR3: CASSTGTSEPEQYF
J: TRBJ2-7; size: -; V: TRBV6-4; D: -; DNA: TGTGCCAACAACTACGAGCAGTACTTC; CDR3: CANNYEQYF
J: TRBJ1-5; size: -; V: TRBV19; D: -; DNA: TGTGCCAGTACGCGCTGGGCGGGGAATCAGCCCCAGCATTTT; CDR3: CASTRWAGNQPQHF
J: TRBJ1-3; size: -; V: TRBV7-3; D: -; DNA: TGTGCCAGCAGCTTCCGGGGAACCAGGGGTAGGCCAACTGGAAACACCATATATTTT; CDR3: CASSFRGTRGRPTGNTIYF
J: TRBJ2-2; size: -; V: TRBV19; D: -; DNA: TGTGCCAGTAGTATAGGGGCCACTAGTTTGGCCGGGGAGCTGTTTTTT; CDR3: CASSIGATSLAGELFF
J: TRBJ2-1; size: -; V: TRBV18; D: TRBD1; DNA: TGTGCCAGCTCTTCTAGGGGACAGGTCTCCTACAATGAGCAGTTCTTC; CDR3: CASSSRGQVSYNEQFF
J: TRBJ1-2; size: -; V: TRBV5-6; D: -; DNA: TGTGCCAGCAGCTCCTTAACAGGGATGGGCTATGGCTACACCTTC; CDR3: CASSSLTGMGYGYTF
J: TRBJ1-1; size: -; V: TRBV15; D: -; DNA: TGTGCCACCAGCCCGCGACCGATTCGGGGTAGTGGTTTCTTT; CDR3: CATSPRPIRGSGFF
J: TRBJ2-2; size: -; V: TRBV5-1; D: TRBD2; DNA: TGCGCCAGCAGCTTCGCCGGGGGGTACACCGGGGAGCTGTTTTTT; CDR3: CASSFAGGYTGELFF
J: TRBJ2-5; size: -; V: TRBV4-2; D: TRBD1; DNA: TGTGCCAGCAGCCACGACAGGGCCAGGGAGACCCAGTACTTC; CDR3: CASSHDRARETQYF
J: TRBJ1-1; size: -; V: TRBV7-2; D: TRBD1; DNA: TGTGCCAGCAGCCCCTACAGGGGTGCGAACACTGAAGCTTTCTTT; CDR3: CASSPYRGANTEAFF
J: TRBJ2-2; size: -; V: TRBV9; D: -; DNA: TGTGCCAGCAGCTTCCAGGGAACCACCGGGGAGCTGTTTTTT; CDR3: CASSFQGTTGELFF
J: TRBJ1-2; size: -; V: TRBV4-2; D: -; DNA: TGTGCCAGCAGCCAAGTGGGAGGGTCTACCCATGGCTACACCTTC; CDR3: CASSQVGGSTHGYTF
J: TRBJ1-1; size: -; V: TRBV28; D: -; DNA: TGTGCCAGCAGACGGGGGGGCGATAGCACTGAAGCTTTCTTT; CDR3: CASRRGGDSTEAFF
J: TRBJ2-7; size: -; V: TRBV7-2; D: -; DNA: TGTGCCAGCAGCCACCCCCAACTCGAGCAGTACTTC; CDR3: CASSHPQLEQYF
J: TRBJ2-7; size: few; V: TRBV18; D: -; DNA: TGTGCCAGCTCACGGGGGGACGGGGCCTACGAGCAGTACTTC; CDR3: CASSRGDGAYEQYF
J: TRBJ1-1; size: -; V: TRBV6-4; D: -; DNA: TGTGCCAGCATCAACAAGAACACTGAAGCTTTCTTT; CDR3: CASINKNTEAFF
J: TRBJ1-2; size: -; V: TRBV9; D: -; DNA: TGTGCCAGCAGCGTAGGGGTGGGGAGGGATGGCTACACCTTC; CDR3: CASSVGVGRDGYTF
J: TRBJ1-5; size: -; V: TRBV28; D: TRBD1; DNA: TGTGCCAGCAGTCCGGGACAGTGGAGCAATCAGCCCCAGCATTTT; CDR3: CASSPGQWSNQPQHF
J: TRBJ2-7; size: -; V: TRBV9; D: TRBD1; DNA: TGTGCCAGCAGCGCCCGGACAGGGGGCGACTACGAGCAGTACTTC; CDR3: CASSARTGGDYEQYF
J: TRBJ2-7; size: once; V: TRBV19; D: TRBD1; DNA: TGTGCCAGTAGTCCCGGGACAGAGAGCTCCTACGAGCAGTACTTC; CDR3: CASSPGTESSYEQYF
J: TRBJ1-5; size: -; V: TRBV6-1; D: -; DNA: TGTGCCAGCAGTGATGTCCAGGGGCAGCCCCAGCATTTT; CDR3: CASSDVQGQPQHF
J: TRBJ1-4; size: -; V: TRBV5-1; D: -; DNA: TGCGCCAGCAGCTTGACGGGGAGACGAAATAATGAAAAACTGTTTTTT; CDR3: CASSLTGRRNNEKLFF
J: TRBJ1-4; size: -; V: TRBV7-9; D: TRBD1; DNA: TGTGCCAGCAGCTTCCAGGGGGCGGAAGAAAAACTGTTTTTT; CDR3: CASSFQGAEEKLFF
J: TRBJ2-5; size: -; V: TRBV7-2; D: TRBD2; DNA: TGTGCCAGCAGCCCCAGACTAGCGGGAGAGGTGACCCAGTACTTC; CDR3: CASSPRLAGEVTQYF
J: TRBJ2-7; size: -; V: TRBV10-3; D: TRBD1; DNA: TGTGCCATCAGTGAGTCGTTGACAGGGGCCCACGAGCAGTACTTC; CDR3: CAISESLTGAHEQYF
J: TRBJ1-1; size: -; V: TRBV7-9; D: -; DNA: TGTGCCAGCAGCTTAGACGGGCAGGGGAGGGACACTGAAGCTTTCTTT; CDR3: CASSLDGQGRDTEAFF
J: TRBJ2-7; size: -; V: TRBV5-1; D: TRBD2; DNA: TGCGCCAGCAGCTCCGGGACTAGCTCAAGCGGGGCCTACGAGCAGTACTTC; CDR3: CASSSGTSSSGAYEQYF
J: TRBJ1-1; size: few; V: TRBV5-1; D: -; DNA: TGCGCCAGCAGCTTGGGGGGGGACACTGAAGCTTTCTTT; CDR3: CASSLGGDTEAFF
J: TRBJ2-6; size: few; V: TRBV2; D: -; DNA: TGTGCCAACCTACTAAGCGCCCCTGGGGCCAACGTCCTGACTTTC; CDR3: CANLLSAPGANVLTF
J: TRBJ2-5; size: few; V: TRBV5-6; D: -; DNA: TGTGCCAGCAGCTTGCGGGATAGCGTGACCCAGTACTTC; CDR3: CASSLRDSVTQYF
J: TRBJ1-1; size: -; V: TRBV7-8; D: -; DNA: TGTGCCAGCAGCTTAGAACCCTCCCAGACTGAAGCTTTCTTT; CDR3: CASSLEPSQTEAFF
J: TRBJ2-7; size: -; V: TRBV10-3; D: -; DNA: TGTGCCATCAGTGAGTCAAGCGGAGGCTACGAGCAGTACTTC; CDR3: CAISESSGGYEQYF
J: TRBJ1-5; size: few; V: TRBV7-2; D: -; DNA: TGTGCCAGCAGCTCGTATAATCAGCCCCAGCATTTT; CDR3: CASSSYNQPQHF
J: TRBJ2-3; size: -; V: TRBV11-1; D: TRBD2; DNA: TGTGCCAGCAGCCTAGGGCGGGAGGGCCCTGGCACAGATACGCAGTATTTT; CDR3: CASSLGREGPGTDTQYF
J: TRBJ2-3; size: -; V: TRBV7-9; D: -; DNA: TGTGCCAGCAGCTTACTGTACACAGATACGCAGTATTTT; CDR3: CASSLLYTDTQYF
J: TRBJ2-2; size: once; V: TRBV7-9; D: TRBD1; DNA: TGTTCCAGCAGCAGACAGGGCGTTGGGAGCACCGGGGAGCTGTTTTTT; CDR3: CSSSRQGVGSTGELFF
J: TRBJ2-3; size: -; V: TRBV5-8; D: TRBD2; DNA: TGTGCCAGCAGCTTAGCGGGAGCAGATACGCAGTATTTT; CDR3: CASSLAGADTQYF
J: TRBJ2-3; size: -; V: TRBV6-4; D: -; DNA: TGTGCCAGCAGTGACTCGATGAGCTCAGATACGCAGTATTTT; CDR3: CASSDSMSSDTQYF
J: TRBJ1-3; size: -; V: TRBV6-1; D: -; DNA: TGTGCCAGCATTTCTGCTGGAAACACCATATATTTT; CDR3: CASISAGNTIYF
J: TRBJ2-1; size: -; V: TRBV15; D: -; DNA: TGTGCCACCAGCACGACTCGGGCCCCGACAGGCTCCTACAATGAGCAGTTCTTC; CDR3: CATSTTRAPTGSYNEQFF
J: TRBJ2-3; size: -; V: TRBV29-1; D: -; DNA: TGCGCGTTAAGGGAGGGCACAGATACGCAGTATTTT; CDR3: CALREGTDTQYF
J: TRBJ2-1; size: -; V: TRBV29-1; D: -; DNA: TGCGAGGAGAGGGAGCATGTCAGTCGGGCGGATGAGCAGTTCTTC; CDR3: CEEREHVSRADEQFF
J: TRBJ1-5; size: -; V: TRBV2; D: -; DNA: TGTGCCAGCAACTCACAGGGCATTGGGAATCAGCCCCAGCATTTT; CDR3: CASNSQGIGNQPQHF
J: TRBJ2-7; size: -; V: TRBV5-4; D: TRBD1; DNA: TGTGCCAGCAGTAGGACAGGGCAAGCCGAGCAGTACTTC; CDR3: CASSRTGQAEQYF
J: TRBJ1-1; size: -; V: TRBV14; D: -; DNA: TGTGCCAGCAGCCGGCCTCGGGGCACTGAAGCTTTCTTT; CDR3: CASSRPRGTEAFF
J: TRBJ1-6; size: -; V: TRBV5-8; D: -; DNA: TGTGCCAGCAGCTTGATGGCCAGGGGTAATTCACCCCTCCACTTT; CDR3: CASSLMARGNSPLHF
J: TRBJ2-7; size: -; V: TRBV28; D: -; DNA: TGTGCCAGCAGTTCCCTAACAGTCTTCCCCTACGAGCAGTACTTC; CDR3: CASSSLTVFPYEQYF
J: TRBJ2-7; size: -; V: TRBV28; D: -; DNA: TGTGCCAGCAGTCAGTACTACGAGCAGTACTTC; CDR3: CASSQYYEQYF